This is a list of T cell receptor beta chains from one sample in a study of CD8+ T cells in alopecia areata. Repertoires were generated with immunoSEQ multiplex PCR, while TCRdb's copy carries only in-frame clones and drops some. The table records more than 85,000 clones, more than 55% of them present only once. The sequences come from CD8+ T cells sorted from blood, collected at week 4, from a patient treated with tofacitinib. The receptors were sampled from a human donor with alopecia areata. Both conserved end residues are trimmed from each CDR3. Fields, in order: J gene, V gene, D gene, CDR3 protein. D genes are given only for firm matches.

TRBJ2-5 TRBV7-6 NA ASSDRDREGETQY
TRBJ1-6 TRBV19 TRBD1 ASSPRLDRVLH
TRBJ1-2 TRBV28 NA ASSSGTTKGGLDGYT
TRBJ2-2 TRBV6-4 NA ASSYDTNTGELF
TRBJ2-3 TRBV5-4 NA ASSSGTDTQY
TRBJ2-7 TRBV7-2 TRBD2 ASSLTVVRGVSYEQY
TRBJ2-5 TRBV29-1 NA SVGRDLEQETQY
TRBJ2-2 TRBV15 TRBD2 ATGGIAGNTGELF
TRBJ1-1 TRBV5-1 NA ASSSGDPTEAF
TRBJ2-7 TRBV27 NA ASSLYRENEQY
TRBJ2-7 TRBV7-2 NA ASSTYLTGDYYEQY
TRBJ2-5 TRBV6-5 NA ASSYTRTAPQETQY
TRBJ2-1 TRBV29-1 TRBD1 SVAGTGIHNEQF
TRBJ1-2 TRBV7-9 TRBD1 ASSLPGQDDHGYT
TRBJ2-5 TRBV19 TRBD1 ASSSRDRQETQY
TRBJ2-6 TRBV23-1 NA ASSRVRVPGANVLT
TRBJ1-1 TRBV27 TRBD1 ASSLTGDLNTEAF
TRBJ2-7 TRBV27 TRBD1 ASSLGQLYEQY
TRBJ2-1 TRBV7-9 NA ASSLARVPIGEQF
TRBJ2-7 TRBV5-4 TRBD1 ASSFVDRAYEQY
TRBJ2-7 TRBV9 TRBD2 ASSVTVGLAYEQY
TRBJ2-7 TRBV7-9 NA ASSLGPGPSSYEQY
TRBJ1-1 TRBV6-5 NA ASIPAPGARTEAF
TRBJ2-1 TRBV5-6 NA ASSLAPEYNEQF
TRBJ2-3 TRBV15 NA ATSVELDTQY
TRBJ2-5 TRBV7-9 NA ASSSSIALETQY